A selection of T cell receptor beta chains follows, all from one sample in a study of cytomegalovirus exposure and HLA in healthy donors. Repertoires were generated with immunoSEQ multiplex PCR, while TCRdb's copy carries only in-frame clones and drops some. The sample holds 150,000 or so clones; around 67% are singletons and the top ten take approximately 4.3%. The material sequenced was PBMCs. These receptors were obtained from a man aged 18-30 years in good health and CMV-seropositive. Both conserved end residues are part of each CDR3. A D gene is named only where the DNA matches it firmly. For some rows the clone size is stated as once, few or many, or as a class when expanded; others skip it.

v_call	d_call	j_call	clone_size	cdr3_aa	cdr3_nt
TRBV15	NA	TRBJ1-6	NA	CATGTDYNSPLHF	TGTGCCACCGGAACAGACTATAATTCACCCCTCCACTTT
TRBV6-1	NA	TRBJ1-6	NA	CASSEEGMGNSPLHF	TGTGCCAGCAGTGAAGAGGGGATGGGGAATTCACCCCTCCACTTT
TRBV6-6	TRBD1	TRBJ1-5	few	CASSPGDRSSNQPQHF	TGTGCCAGCAGCCCCGGGGACAGGTCTAGCAATCAGCCCCAGCATTTT
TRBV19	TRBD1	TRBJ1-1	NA	CASSIIGNRGRAVRTEAFF	TGTGCCAGTAGTATCATAGGGAACAGGGGGCGCGCGGTGAGGACTGAAGCTTTCTTT
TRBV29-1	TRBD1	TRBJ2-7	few	CSVEGSAGGAYEQYF	TGCAGCGTTGAAGGGTCGGCAGGGGGAGCATACGAGCAGTACTTC
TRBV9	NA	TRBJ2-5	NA	CASSREGGWETQYF	TGTGCCAGCAGCAGAGAAGGGGGATGGGAGACCCAGTACTTC
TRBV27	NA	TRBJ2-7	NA	CASSSRNEQYF	TGTGCCAGCAGTTCTAGGAACGAGCAGTACTTC
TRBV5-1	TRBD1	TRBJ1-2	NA	CASSFRGQGDYGYTF	TGCGCCAGCAGCTTCCGGGGACAGGGGGATTATGGCTACACCTTC
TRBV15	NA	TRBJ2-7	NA	CATSREAGAYYEQYF	TGTGCCACCAGCAGAGAGGCAGGCGCATACTACGAGCAGTACTTC
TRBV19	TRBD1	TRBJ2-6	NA	CASSGGDRGQAGANVLTF	TGTGCCAGTAGTGGGGGGGACAGGGGGCAGGCGGGGGCCAACGTCCTGACTTTC
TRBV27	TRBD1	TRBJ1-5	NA	CASSPGQGSNQPQHF	TGTGCCAGCAGCCCCGGACAGGGTAGCAATCAGCCCCAGCATTTT
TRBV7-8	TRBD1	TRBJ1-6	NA	CASTGQGGNSPLHF	TGTGCCAGCACCGGACAGGGGGGAAATTCACCCCTCCACTTT
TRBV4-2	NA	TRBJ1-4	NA	CASSPGGATNEKLFF	TGTGCCAGCAGCCCTGGGGGGGCAACTAATGAAAAACTGTTTTTT
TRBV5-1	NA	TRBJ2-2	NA	CASSLARNTGELFF	TGCGCCAGCAGCCTAGCAAGGAACACCGGGGAGCTGTTTTTT
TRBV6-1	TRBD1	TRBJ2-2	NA	CASSETGTGFTGELFF	TGTGCCAGCAGTGAGACCGGGACAGGCTTCACCGGGGAGCTGTTTTTT
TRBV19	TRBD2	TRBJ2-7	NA	CASSNFGTSGSYEQYF	TGTGCCAGTAGTAACTTTGGGACTAGCGGGAGTTACGAGCAGTACTTC
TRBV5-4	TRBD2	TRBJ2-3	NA	CASGLASTDTQYF	TGTGCCAGCGGACTAGCGAGCACAGATACGCAGTATTTT
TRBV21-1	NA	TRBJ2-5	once	CAGPSETQYF	TGTGCCGGGCCCTCAGAGACCCAGTACTTC
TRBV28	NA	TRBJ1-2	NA	CASSAGGYTF	TGTGCCAGCAGTGCAGGGGGCTACACCTTC
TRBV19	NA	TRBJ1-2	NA	CASSIAQDYGYTF	TGTGCCAGTAGTATAGCGCAGGACTATGGCTACACCTTC
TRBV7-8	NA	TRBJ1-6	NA	CASSTGSGSYNSPLHF	TGTGCCAGCAGCACGGGAAGTGGCTCCTATAATTCACCCCTCCACTTT
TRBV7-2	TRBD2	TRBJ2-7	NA	CASSTRLAGLSYEQYF	TGTGCCAGCAGCACCCGACTAGCGGGACTCTCCTACGAGCAGTACTTC
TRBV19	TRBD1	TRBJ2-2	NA	CASRAPGGTGELFF	TGTGCCAGTAGAGCCCCAGGGGGCACCGGGGAGCTGTTTTTT
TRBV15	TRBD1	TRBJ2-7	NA	CATSRDPTGAYEQYF	TGTGCCACCAGCAGGGACCCGACAGGGGCGTACGAGCAGTACTTC
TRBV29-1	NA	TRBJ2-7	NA	CSAWDNEQYF	TGCAGCGCTTGGGACAACGAGCAGTACTTC
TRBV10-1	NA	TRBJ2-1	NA	CASSEEGRNNEQFF	TGCGCCAGCAGTGAAGAGGGCAGGAACAATGAGCAGTTCTTC
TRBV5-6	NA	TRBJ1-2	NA	CASSLLRDARANYGYTF	TGTGCCAGCAGCTTGCTGCGGGACGCCCGAGCTAACTATGGCTACACCTTC
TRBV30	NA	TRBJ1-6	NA	CAWVQGSRYSPLHF	TGTGCCTGGGTCCAGGGGTCGAGATATTCACCCCTCCACTTT
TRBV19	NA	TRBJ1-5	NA	CASSIETKGNQPQHF	TGTGCCAGTAGTATAGAGACTAAGGGCAATCAGCCCCAGCATTTT
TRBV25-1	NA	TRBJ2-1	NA	CASSGNSNEQFF	TGTGCCAGTAGCGGAAACAGTAATGAGCAGTTCTTC
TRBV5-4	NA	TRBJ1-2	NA	CASSLKGGGYGYTF	TGTGCCAGCAGCTTGAAGGGGGGGGGCTATGGCTACACCTTC
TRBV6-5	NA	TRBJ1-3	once	CASARQVYGNTIYF	TGTGCCAGCGCCCGACAGGTCTACGGAAACACCATATATTTT
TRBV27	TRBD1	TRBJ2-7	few	CASTPGQGLWYEQYF	TGTGCCAGCACACCGGGACAGGGGTTGTGGTACGAGCAGTACTTC
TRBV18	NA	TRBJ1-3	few	CASSPDGTTGNTIYF	TGTGCCAGCTCACCAGACGGGACAACTGGAAACACCATATATTTT
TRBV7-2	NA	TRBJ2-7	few	CASSLTGLSSYEQYF	TGTGCCAGCAGCTTGACGGGACTTAGCTCCTACGAGCAGTACTTC
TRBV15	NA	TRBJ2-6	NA	CATSRMGGAGANVLTF	TGTGCCACCAGCAGGATGGGGGGTGCGGGGGCCAACGTCCTGACTTTC
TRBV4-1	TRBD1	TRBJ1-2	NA	CASSQAGTGGAQAGYTF	TGCGCCAGCAGCCAAGCTGGGACAGGGGGCGCTCAGGCCGGCTACACCTTC
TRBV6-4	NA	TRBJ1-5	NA	CASSVTSNQPQHF	TGTGCCAGCAGTGTCACTTCAAATCAGCCCCAGCATTTT
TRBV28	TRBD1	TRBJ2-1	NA	CASSPTTTGRDKEFF	TGTGCCAGCAGTCCGACCACGACAGGGCGAGACAAGGAGTTCTTC
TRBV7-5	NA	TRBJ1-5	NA	CARSLGPLTGHQPQHF	TGTGCCAGAAGCTTAGGCCCCCTGACAGGGCATCAGCCCCAGCATTTT
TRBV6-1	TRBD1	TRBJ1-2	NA	CASSVVGDRGRGYTF	TGTGCCAGCAGTGTCGTCGGTGACAGGGGCCGGGGCTACACCTTC